This TCR beta chain was obtained from a study of cytomegalovirus exposure and HLA in healthy donors. About the research overall: Early on, a data release was issued that held 85 million to 95 million unique TCRs from HLA-typed donors. General study points: A later analysis linked some 17,000 TCR beta sequences to HLA alleles at 0.05 false discovery rate. Researchers reported from a later analysis that most CMV-associated TCR beta chains appeared HLA-restricted. Based on reports, TCR beta sequences accurately predicted HLA-A and HLA-B alleles for most subjects.

The PCR used 60 Vbeta and 13 Jbeta primers. The method was immunoSEQ multiplex PCR; TCRdb's version includes in-frame clones alone and lacks a portion of them. The data hold about 160,000 clones, with 60% to 80% observed a single time. CDR1 is SGHAT, CDR2 FQNNGV, per germline. This CDR3 has 15 residues. V dropped 1 base and J dropped 2; count of bases not matched to a gene: 2. To note about this clone: Its antigen remains unknown.

The TCR was taken from a male donor in good health and CMV-seronegative. The J gene is TRBJ2-3, the V gene TRBV11-2, with TRBD2 identical over 8 bases. The sample was PBMCs. CDR3 sequence (DNA): TGTGCCAGCAGCTTAGTAGCGGGATCCACAGATACGCAGTATTTT. This gives the protein CASSLVAGSTDTQYF.